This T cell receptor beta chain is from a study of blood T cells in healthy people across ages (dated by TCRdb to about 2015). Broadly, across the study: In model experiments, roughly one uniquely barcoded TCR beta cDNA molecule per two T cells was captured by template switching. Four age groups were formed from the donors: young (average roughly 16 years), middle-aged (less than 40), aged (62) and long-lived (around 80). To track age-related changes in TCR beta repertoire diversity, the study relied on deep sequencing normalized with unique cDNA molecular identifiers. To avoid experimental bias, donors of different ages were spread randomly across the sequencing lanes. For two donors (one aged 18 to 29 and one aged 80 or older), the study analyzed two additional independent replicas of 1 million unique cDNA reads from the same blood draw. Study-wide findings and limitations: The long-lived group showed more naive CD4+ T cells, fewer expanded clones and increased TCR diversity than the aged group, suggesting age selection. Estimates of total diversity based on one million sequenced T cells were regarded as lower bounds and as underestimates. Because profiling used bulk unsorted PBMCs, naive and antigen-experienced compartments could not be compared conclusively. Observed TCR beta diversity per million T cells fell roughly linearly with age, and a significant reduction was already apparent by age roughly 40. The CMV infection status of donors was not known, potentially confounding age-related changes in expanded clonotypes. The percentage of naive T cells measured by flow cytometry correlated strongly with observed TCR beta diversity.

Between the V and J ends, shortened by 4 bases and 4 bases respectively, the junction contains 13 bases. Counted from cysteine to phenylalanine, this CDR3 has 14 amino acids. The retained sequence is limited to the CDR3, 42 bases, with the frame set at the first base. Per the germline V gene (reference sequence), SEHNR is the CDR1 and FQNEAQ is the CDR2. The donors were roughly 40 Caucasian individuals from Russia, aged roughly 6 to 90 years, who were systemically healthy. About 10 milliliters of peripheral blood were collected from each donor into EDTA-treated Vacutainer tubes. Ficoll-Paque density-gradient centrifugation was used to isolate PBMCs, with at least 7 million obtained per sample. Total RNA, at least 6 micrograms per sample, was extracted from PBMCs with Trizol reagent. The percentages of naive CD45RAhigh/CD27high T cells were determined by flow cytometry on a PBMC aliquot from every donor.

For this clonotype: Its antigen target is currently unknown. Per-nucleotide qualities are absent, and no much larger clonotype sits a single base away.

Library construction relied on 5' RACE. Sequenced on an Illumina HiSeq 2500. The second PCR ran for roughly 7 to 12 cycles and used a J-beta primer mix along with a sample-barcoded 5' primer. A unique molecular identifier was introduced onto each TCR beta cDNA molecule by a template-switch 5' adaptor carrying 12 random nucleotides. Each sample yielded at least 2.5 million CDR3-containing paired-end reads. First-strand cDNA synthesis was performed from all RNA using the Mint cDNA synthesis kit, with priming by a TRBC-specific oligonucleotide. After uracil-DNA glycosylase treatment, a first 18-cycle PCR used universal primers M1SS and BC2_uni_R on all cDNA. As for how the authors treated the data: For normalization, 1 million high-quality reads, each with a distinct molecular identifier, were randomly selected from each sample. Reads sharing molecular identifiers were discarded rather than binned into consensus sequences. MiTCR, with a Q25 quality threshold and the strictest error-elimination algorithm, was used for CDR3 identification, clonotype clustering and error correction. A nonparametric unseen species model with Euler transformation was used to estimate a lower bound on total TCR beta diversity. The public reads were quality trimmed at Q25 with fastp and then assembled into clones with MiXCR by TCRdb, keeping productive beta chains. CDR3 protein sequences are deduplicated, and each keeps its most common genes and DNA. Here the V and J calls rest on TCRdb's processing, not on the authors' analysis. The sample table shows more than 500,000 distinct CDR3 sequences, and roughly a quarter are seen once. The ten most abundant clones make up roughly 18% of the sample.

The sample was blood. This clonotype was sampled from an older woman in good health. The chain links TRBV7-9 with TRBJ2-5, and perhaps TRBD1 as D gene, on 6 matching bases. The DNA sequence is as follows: TGTGCCAGCAGCTCGGACAGAGACCGAGAGACCCAGTACTTC. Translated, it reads CASSSDRDRETQYF.